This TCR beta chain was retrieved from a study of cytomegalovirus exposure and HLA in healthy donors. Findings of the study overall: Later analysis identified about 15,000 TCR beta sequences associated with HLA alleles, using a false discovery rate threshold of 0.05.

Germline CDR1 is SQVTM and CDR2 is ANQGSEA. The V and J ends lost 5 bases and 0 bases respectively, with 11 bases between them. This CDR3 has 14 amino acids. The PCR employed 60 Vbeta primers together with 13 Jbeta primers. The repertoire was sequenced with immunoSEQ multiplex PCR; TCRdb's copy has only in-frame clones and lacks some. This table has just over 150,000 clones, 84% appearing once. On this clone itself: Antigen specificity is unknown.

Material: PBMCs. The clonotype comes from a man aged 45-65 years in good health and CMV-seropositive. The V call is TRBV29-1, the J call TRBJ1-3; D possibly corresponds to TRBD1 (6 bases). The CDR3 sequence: CSVMDSSSGNTIYF. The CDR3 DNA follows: TGCAGCGTTATGGACAGTAGCTCTGGAAACACCATATATTTT.